This T cell receptor (beta chain) was observed in a study of CD8+CD57+ T cells in acquired aplastic anemia. Overall study context: The mean DNA yield obtained from sorted CD4+ and CD8+ cells came to 3 to 3.5 ug. Study-level results: Patients and controls had CD8+ Simpson's diversity values that were not significantly distinct. The study identified under 30 CD8+ CDR3 sequences shared by patients and controls.

For this clonotype: The antigen is not known.

V was pared by 3 bases and J by 5 bases, with 13 bases between. There are 14 residues in the CDR3. Germline values: CDR1 DFQATT, CDR2 SNEGSKA (reference sequence). Genomic DNA acted as the template from which TCR beta VDJ combination and CDR3 sequence profiling were carried out. Each CDR3 protein gets one entry after TCRdb re-called the reads with MiXCR. The sample comprises about 180,000 distinct CDR3 sequences, around 48% of which are singletons, and around 1% rests with the top ten. Previously, flow cytometry had revealed CD8+CD57+ cell expansion in the patients chosen for sequencing. This chain uses TRBV20-1 with TRBJ1-4, with D tentatively TRBD1 (6 bases). Specimen: sorted CD4+, CD8+, or CD8+CD57+ T cells (not recorded which) from PBMCs. The TCR originated in a human donor with aplastic anemia. CDR3 coding DNA: TGCAGTGCTAGTTCCAGGGGTACGAATGAAAAACTGTTTTTT. Translated, it gives CSASSRGTNEKLFF.